These 20 T cell receptor beta chains were all obtained from the same sample, sequenced in a study of T cell responses to AZD1222 COVID-19 vaccine. This table comes from immunoSEQ multiplex PCR, and its TCRdb copy is limited to in-frame clones, with some not included. The table has some 97,000 clones, roughly nine tenths seen once. Sequenced here: peripheral blood, sampled on day 0 of AZD1222 vaccination. The origin of the receptors is an adult in good health.

The V call is TRBV5-1, the J call TRBJ1-1, with 8 bases that match TRBD1. Germline loops: CDR1 SGHRS, CDR2 YFSETQ. The CDR3 has 14 amino acids. The V and J ends lost 5 bases and 7 bases, in that order; junction bases with no gene match: 10. The chain's CDR3 is CASRRTGTLDEAFF. Written as DNA, the CDR3 is TGCGCCAGCAGAAGGACAGGGACCTTAGATGAAGCTTTCTTT. Based on the CDR3 plus reference TRBV5-1 and TRBJ1-1, the full variable domain is KAGVTQTPRYLIKTRGQQVTLSCSPISGHRSVSWYQQTPGQGLQFLFEYFSETQRNKGNFPGRFSGRQFSNSRSEMNVSTLELGDSALYLCASRRTGTLDEAFFGQGTRLTVV.

The chain links TRBV3-1 (or the pseudogene TRBV3-2) to TRBJ2-1; 10 bases are shared with TRBD1. The CDR3 runs to 13 residues. J was trimmed by 16 bases and V by 4 bases; bases with no gene match: 10. Germline lookup yields CDR1 LGHDT and CDR2 YNNKEL (reference sequence). DNA of the CDR3: TGTGCCAGCAGCCGAACCGCCGGGACAGGGGTCTTCTTC. It specifies CASSRTAGTGVFF.

The chain is built from TRBV7-9 and TRBJ2-7, with 13 bases matching TRBD2. With 1 base clipped from V and 3 bases from J, the junction kept 6 bases outside the gene matches. CDR1 is SEHNR and CDR2 is FQNEAQ in the germline V gene (reference sequence). The CDR3 spans 17 residues. For the CDR3, the DNA is TGTGCCAGCAGCTTAGGCCGGACTAGCGGGAGCTACTACGAGCAGTACTTC. Protein sequence: CASSLGRTSGSYYEQYF.

This clone appeared a few times. The chain joins TRBV5-5 to TRBJ2-1; 8 bases are a match to TRBD2. V was clipped by 3 bases and J by 6 bases; unmatched bases: 8. CDR3 size: 15 residues. CDR1 SGHKS and CDR2 YYEKEE come from the germline V gene (reference sequence). CDR3 loop: CASSWSGSGGNEQFF. In nucleotides, the CDR3 is TGTGCCAGCAGCTGGAGCGGGAGTGGTGGCAATGAGCAGTTCTTC. The full variable domain, completed using reference TRBV5-5 and TRBJ2-1, is DAGVTQSPTHLIKTRGQQVTLRCSPISGHKSVSWYQQVLGQGPQFIFQYYEKEERGRGNFPDRFSARQFPNYSSELNVNALLLGDSALYLCASSWSGSGGNEQFFGPGTRLTVL.

The chain couples TRBV18 to TRBJ1-4; 8 nucleotides line up with TRBD1. The CDR3 runs to 14 residues. The V and J ends lost 3 bases and 6 bases, in that order; junction bases with no gene match: 3. The germline gives CDR1 KGHSH, CDR2 LQKENI. CDR3 in DNA: TGTGCCAGCTCACCTGGACAGGGCGATGAAAAACTGTTTTTT. The encoded protein is CASSPGQGDEKLFF.

J is TRBJ2-1 and V is TRBV6-5, with a tentative D call TRBD2 (6 bases). The CDR3 length is 14 residues. V was clipped by 5 bases and J by 9 bases, with 17 bases between them. The germline CDR1 and CDR2 sequences are MNHEY and SVGAGI. DNA for the CDR3: TGTGCCAGCAGTCTTTTAGAGGGAGGAACTGAGCAGTTCTTC. This codes for CASSLLEGGTEQFF.

The chain employs TRBV18 and TRBJ1-1, with D perhaps TRBD1 (5 bases). Germline V lookup: CDR1 KGHSH, CDR2 LQKENI. CDR3 length equals 16 residues. Trimming removed 0 bases at V and 1 base at J, with 12 bases between. DNA for the CDR3: TGTGCCAGCTCACCACCCGGGGGGGTCGGGAACACTGAAGCTTTCTTT. Translating gives CASSPPGGVGNTEAFF.

Concerning this clone itself: The sample contains more than one DNA sequence encoding this CDR3. The V call is TRBV11-2, the J call TRBJ1-5; possible D gene TRBD1, 5 bases. Germline assignment: CDR1 SGHAT and CDR2 FQNNGV. With 5 bases removed from V and 4 bases from J, the gap between germline ends came to 12 bases. This CDR3 is 14 amino acids long. This chain's CDR3 is CASSPGTANQPQHF. CDR3 DNA: TGTGCCAGCAGCCCTGGGACGGCTAATCAGCCCCAGCATTTT.

The chain recombines TRBV25-1 with TRBJ1-1; D is possibly TRBD1 (6 bases). This CDR3 spans 15 amino acids. From germline, CDR1 is MGHDK and CDR2 SYGVNS. The V end was cut by 3 bases, the J end by 7 bases, with 18 bases between. CDR3 bases: TGTGCCAGCAGTGAGGGTGGAGGGGGTGCGGGTGAAGCTTTCTTT. This encodes CASSEGGGGAGEAFF.

V and J are TRBV19 and TRBJ2-1, with 8 bases lining up with TRBD1. The CDR3 runs 15 residues. J gave up 4 bases and V 1 base, and 3 bases lay outside the gene matches. CDR1 and CDR2 from the germline V gene are LNHDA and SQIVND (reference sequence). The CDR3 loop is CASSIGQGAYNEQFF. The CDR3 DNA sequence: TGTGCCAGTAGTATAGGGCAGGGGGCTTACAATGAGCAGTTCTTC.

V and J are TRBV5-1 and TRBJ2-1; weak D call: TRBD1 (6 bases). This CDR3 comprises 15 residues. The germline V gene encodes CDR1 SGHRS and CDR2 YFSETQ. Trimming removed 0 bases from V and 6 bases from J, with 13 bases in between. Written as DNA, the CDR3 is TGCGCCAGCAGCTTGGTTGCAGGGGTCTTCAATGAGCAGTTCTTC. As protein: CASSLVAGVFNEQFF.

This clone was found many times. The chain links TRBV4-1 to TRBJ2-7; D perhaps matches TRBD2 (5 bases). The germline V and J ends were trimmed by 0 bases and 3 bases, with 12 bases remaining between them. Germline-derived CDR1 and CDR2 are MGHRA and YSYEKL. The CDR3 length is 15 residues. CDR3: CASSQEEGTLYEQYF. CDR3 sequence (DNA): TGCGCCAGCAGCCAAGAAGAGGGAACTCTCTACGAGCAGTACTTC.

This rearrangement joins TRBV7-8 to TRBJ2-7; TRBD2 matches at 8 bases. The germline CDR1 and CDR2 sequences are SGHVS and FQNEAQ. The junction had 8 bases not matched to a gene; V was cut back by 2 bases and J by 5 bases. The length of the CDR3 is 15 residues. CDR3 DNA: TGTGCCAGCAGCTTATTACAGCGGGAGACCCACGAGCAGTACTTC. This encodes CASSLLQRETHEQYF.

The chain uses TRBV5-1 and TRBJ1-1; no reliable D call. This CDR3 comprises 13 residues. Germline V gene lookup returns CDR1 SGHRS and CDR2 YFSETQ. V lost 2 bases to trimming and J lost 9 bases, with 14 bases between them. DNA of the CDR3: TGCGCCAGCAGCTTTCAGGCCCTGACACAAGCTTTCTTT. Translating gives CASSFQALTQAFF.

The chain carries TRBV30 and TRBJ1-4; 10 bases line up with TRBD1. Germline CDR1 and CDR2: GTSNPN and SVGIG (reference sequence). Trimming removed 4 bases from V and 6 bases from J; junction bases left unmatched: 5. The CDR3 loop spans 14 amino acids. The CDR3 DNA reads TGTGCCTGGACCTCCGGGACAGGGGATGAAAAACTGTTTTTT. Translation: CAWTSGTGDEKLFF.

The V call is TRBV4-1, the J call TRBJ1-1, with D perhaps TRBD1 (6 bases). Germline V gene lookup returns CDR1 MGHRA and CDR2 YSYEKL. This CDR3 is 12 amino acids long. The V end lost 3 bases, the J end lost 10 bases, and 12 bases lay between the germline ends. CDR3 nucleotides: TGCGCCAGCAGCCATGAGGGGACAAGAGCTTTCTTT. Residues: CASSHEGTRAFF.

The chain carries TRBV18 and TRBJ1-2; perhaps TRBD1 as D (6 bases). Germline V gene data show CDR1 as KGHSH and CDR2 as LQKENI. The CDR3 is 13 residues long. The ends were cut back, 0 bases at V and 8 bases at J, with 10 bases in the middle. The CDR3 DNA sequence: TGTGCCAGCTCACCACCGTCAGGGGAAGGCTACACCTTC. Protein: CASSPPSGEGYTF.

The chain combines TRBV20-1 with TRBJ2-7, with unresolved D. The CDR3 is made up of 13 amino acids. Per germline, CDR1 DFQATT and CDR2 SNEGSKA (reference sequence). The ends were cut back, 3 bases at V and 4 bases at J, with 13 bases in the middle. The CDR3 loop is CSASDLPNYEQYF. CDR3 nucleotide sequence: TGCAGTGCTAGTGACCTTCCAAATTACGAGCAGTACTTC.

This rearrangement joins TRBV28 to TRBJ1-1; TRBD1 is a possible D gene (6 bases). Germline loops: CDR1 MDHEN, CDR2 SYDVKM. V was clipped by 6 bases and J by 10 bases, with 15 bases between them. The CDR3 covers 12 residues. This chain's CDR3 is CASSPRPRGAFF. The CDR3 coding sequence is TGTGCCAGCAGCCCAAGACCCAGGGGAGCTTTCTTT.

The chain carries TRBV5-1 and TRBJ2-1; TRBD1 matches 7 bases. V shed 2 bases and J 0 bases; nucleotides not matched to a gene: 2. The V gene's germline CDR1 is SGHRS and CDR2 YFSETQ. The CDR3 totals 15 residues. CDR3 nucleotide sequence: TGCGCCAGCAGCTTAACAGGGGCCTCCTACAATGAGCAGTTCTTC. It codes for CASSLTGASYNEQFF. The whole variable domain, remainder taken from reference TRBV5-1 and TRBJ2-1, is KAGVTQTPRYLIKTRGQQVTLSCSPISGHRSVSWYQQTPGQGLQFLFEYFSETQRNKGNFPGRFSGRQFSNSRSEMNVSTLELGDSALYLCASSLTGASYNEQFFGPGTRLTVL.